This TCR beta chain was sequenced for a study of blood T cell repertoires in COVID-19. In the study overall: COVID-19 samples from acute and convalescent phases originated in the United States, Italy and Spain. The cDNA or gDNA used as material had been derived from T cells, B-cell-depleted T cells, or PBMCs.

In the authors' methods: Estimated nucleated cell counts came from reference gene primer amplification. Sequencing used immunoSEQ multiplex PCR; TCRdb keeps in-frame clones, though not all of them. V and J calls plus clone size are reproduced from that table; the DNA served to infer D and trimming. In the table there are roughly 340,000 clones, around 86% of which are singletons. The table lists this clone with a count of one. It was during active infection that Seattle patients were enrolled and then longitudinally followed. The V end was cut by 0 bases, the J end by 0 bases, with 9 bases between. CDR3 length: 15 amino acids. Germline V gives CDR1 SGDLS, CDR2 YYNGEE.

The chain links TRBV9 to TRBJ1-1; no reliable D call. Input material: peripheral blood. This receptor was identified in a woman aged 45 to 65 with COVID-19, enrolled during active disease. CDR3 sequence (DNA): TGTGCCAGCAGCGTAGGGGTACTAATGAACACTGAAGCTTTCTTT. Its translation is CASSVGVLMNTEAFF.